Detailed here is one T cell receptor beta chain. Its antigen is unknown. Clones were read by immunoSEQ multiplex PCR, and TCRdb kept only the in-frame ones, dropping some. The sample includes 74,000 or so clones, approximately 85% of them seen just once. Patients were excluded for autoimmune disease history or systemic immunosuppression. CDR3 length: 13 residues. CDR1 and CDR2 from the germline V gene are SGHTA and FQGTGA. Trimming pared 0 bases from V and 9 bases from J, leaving 9 bases between. These data are taken from a study of OX40 agonist ivuxolimab in advanced cancers. Whole-study context: In this cohort, patients received ivuxolimab, an agonistic anti-OX40 (CD134) antibody. Hepatocellular carcinoma, melanoma, renal cell or head and neck cancer affected the dose-escalation patients. Study-level findings and limits: Some nonresponders additionally presented with little normalized T-cell clonal expansion.

The chain employs TRBV7-3 and TRBJ2-4, with unresolved D. The source of this sequence is an adult with an advanced solid tumor such as melanoma, head and neck, liver or kidney cancer. Sequenced here: CD4+ or CD8+ T cells sorted from blood, sampled in a trial of the OX40 agonist ivuxolimab. This CDR3 reads CASSLTPLGIQYF. CDR3 DNA sequence: TGTGCCAGCAGCTTAACACCCCTAGGCATTCAGTACTTC.